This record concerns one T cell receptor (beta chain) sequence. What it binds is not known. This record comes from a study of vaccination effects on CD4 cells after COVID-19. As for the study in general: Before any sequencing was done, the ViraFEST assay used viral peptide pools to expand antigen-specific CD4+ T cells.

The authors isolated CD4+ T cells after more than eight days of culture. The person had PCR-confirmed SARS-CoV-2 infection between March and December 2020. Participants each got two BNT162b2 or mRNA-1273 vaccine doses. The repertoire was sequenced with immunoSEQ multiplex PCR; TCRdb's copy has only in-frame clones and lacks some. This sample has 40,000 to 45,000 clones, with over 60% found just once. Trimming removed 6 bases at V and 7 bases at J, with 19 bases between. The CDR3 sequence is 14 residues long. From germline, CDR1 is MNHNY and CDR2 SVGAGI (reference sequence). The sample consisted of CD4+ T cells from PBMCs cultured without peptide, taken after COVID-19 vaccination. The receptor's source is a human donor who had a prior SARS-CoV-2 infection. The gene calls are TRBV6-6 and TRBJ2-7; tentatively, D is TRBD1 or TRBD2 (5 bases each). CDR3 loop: CASSPGPGYGEQYF. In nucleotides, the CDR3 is TGTGCCAGCAGCCCGGGACCCGGGTATGGGGAGCAGTACTTC.